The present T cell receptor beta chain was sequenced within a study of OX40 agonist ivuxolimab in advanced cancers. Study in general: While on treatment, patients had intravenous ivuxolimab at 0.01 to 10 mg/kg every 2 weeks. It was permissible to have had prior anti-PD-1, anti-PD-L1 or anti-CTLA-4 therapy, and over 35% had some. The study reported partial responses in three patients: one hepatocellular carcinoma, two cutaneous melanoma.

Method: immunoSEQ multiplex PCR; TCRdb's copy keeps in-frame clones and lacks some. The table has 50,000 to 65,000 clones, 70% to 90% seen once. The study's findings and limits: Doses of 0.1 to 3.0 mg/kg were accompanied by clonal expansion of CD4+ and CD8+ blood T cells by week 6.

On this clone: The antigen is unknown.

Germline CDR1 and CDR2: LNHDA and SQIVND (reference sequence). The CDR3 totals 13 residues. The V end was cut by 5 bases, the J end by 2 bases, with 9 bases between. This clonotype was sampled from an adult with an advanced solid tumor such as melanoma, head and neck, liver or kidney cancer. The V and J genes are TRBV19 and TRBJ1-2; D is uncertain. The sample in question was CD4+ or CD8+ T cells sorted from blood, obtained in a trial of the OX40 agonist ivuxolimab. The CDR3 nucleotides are TGTGCCAGTAGTCGGCAGAGGAACTATGGCTACACCTTC. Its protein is CASSRQRNYGYTF.